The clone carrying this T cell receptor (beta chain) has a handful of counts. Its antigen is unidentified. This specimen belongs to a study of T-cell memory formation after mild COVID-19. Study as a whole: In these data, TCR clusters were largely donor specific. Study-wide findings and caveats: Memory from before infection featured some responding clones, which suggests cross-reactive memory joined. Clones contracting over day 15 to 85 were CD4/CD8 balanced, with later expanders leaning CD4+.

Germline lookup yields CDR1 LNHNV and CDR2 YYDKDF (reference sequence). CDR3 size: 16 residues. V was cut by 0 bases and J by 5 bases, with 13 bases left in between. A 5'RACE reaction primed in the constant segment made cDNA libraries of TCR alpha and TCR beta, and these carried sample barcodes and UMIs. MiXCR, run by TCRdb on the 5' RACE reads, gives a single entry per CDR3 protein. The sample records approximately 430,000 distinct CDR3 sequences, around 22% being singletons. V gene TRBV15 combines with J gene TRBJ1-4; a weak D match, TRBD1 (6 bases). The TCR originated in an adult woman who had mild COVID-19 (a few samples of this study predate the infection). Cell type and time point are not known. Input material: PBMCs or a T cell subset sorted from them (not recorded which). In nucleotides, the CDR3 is TGTGCCACCAGCAGAGAGGGGGCCAGGGAGAATGAAAAACTGTTTTTT. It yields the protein CATSREGARENEKLFF.